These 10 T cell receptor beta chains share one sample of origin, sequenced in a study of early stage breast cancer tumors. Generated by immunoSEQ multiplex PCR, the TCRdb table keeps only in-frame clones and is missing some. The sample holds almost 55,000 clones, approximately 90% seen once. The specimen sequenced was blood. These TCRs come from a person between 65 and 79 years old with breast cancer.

In DNA form, the CDR3 reads TGCAGTGGCGGGGAGCAGTTCTTC. It codes for CSGGEQFF. V gene TRBV20-1 combines with J gene TRBJ2-1; possible D gene TRBD2, 5 bases. From germline, CDR1 is DFQATT and CDR2 SNEGSKA (reference sequence). Trimming shortened V by 7 bases and J by 10 bases, and 5 bases separated the two germline ends. The CDR3 extends over 8 amino acids.

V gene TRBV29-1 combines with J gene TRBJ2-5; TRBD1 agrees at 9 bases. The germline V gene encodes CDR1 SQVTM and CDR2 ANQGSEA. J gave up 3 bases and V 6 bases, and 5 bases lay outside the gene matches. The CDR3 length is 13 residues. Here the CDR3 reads CSVRWTGEETQYF. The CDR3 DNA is TGCAGCGTAAGATGGACAGGGGAAGAGACCCAGTACTTC.

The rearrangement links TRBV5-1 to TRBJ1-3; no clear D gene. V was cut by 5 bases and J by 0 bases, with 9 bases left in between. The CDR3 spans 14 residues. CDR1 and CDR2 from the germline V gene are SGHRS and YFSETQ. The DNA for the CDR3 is TGCGCCAGCAGGCAACAGAGCTCTGGAAACACCATATATTTT. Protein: CASRQQSSGNTIYF.

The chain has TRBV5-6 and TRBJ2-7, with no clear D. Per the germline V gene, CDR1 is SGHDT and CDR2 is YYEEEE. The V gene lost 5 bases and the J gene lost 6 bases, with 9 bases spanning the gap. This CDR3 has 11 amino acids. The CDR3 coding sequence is TGTGCCAGCAGTTACGGGTCCGAGCAGTACTTC. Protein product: CASSYGSEQYF.

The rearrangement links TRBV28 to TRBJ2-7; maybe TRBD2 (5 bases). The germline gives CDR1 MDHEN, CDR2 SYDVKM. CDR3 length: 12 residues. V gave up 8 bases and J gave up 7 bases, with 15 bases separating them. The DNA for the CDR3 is TGTGCCAGCTCACTAGAAGTTATGGAGCAGTACTTC. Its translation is CASSLEVMEQYF.

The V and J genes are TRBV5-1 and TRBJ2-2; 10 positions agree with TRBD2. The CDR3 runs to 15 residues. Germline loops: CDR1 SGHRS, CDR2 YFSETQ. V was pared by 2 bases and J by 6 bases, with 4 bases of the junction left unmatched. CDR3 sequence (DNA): TGCGCCAGCAGCTTTAGCGGGGGGACGGCCGGGGAGCTGTTTTTT. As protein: CASSFSGGTAGELFF. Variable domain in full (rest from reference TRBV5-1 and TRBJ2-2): KAGVTQTPRYLIKTRGQQVTLSCSPISGHRSVSWYQQTPGQGLQFLFEYFSETQRNKGNFPGRFSGRQFSNSRSEMNVSTLELGDSALYLCASSFSGGTAGELFFGEGSRLTVL.

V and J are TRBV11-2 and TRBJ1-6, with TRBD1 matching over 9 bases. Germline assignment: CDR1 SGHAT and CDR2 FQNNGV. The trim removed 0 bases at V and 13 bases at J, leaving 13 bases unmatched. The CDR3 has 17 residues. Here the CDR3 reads CASSLESPGTGKSPLHF. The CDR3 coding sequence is TGTGCCAGCAGCTTAGAAAGCCCCGGGACAGGGAAGTCGCCCCTCCACTTT.

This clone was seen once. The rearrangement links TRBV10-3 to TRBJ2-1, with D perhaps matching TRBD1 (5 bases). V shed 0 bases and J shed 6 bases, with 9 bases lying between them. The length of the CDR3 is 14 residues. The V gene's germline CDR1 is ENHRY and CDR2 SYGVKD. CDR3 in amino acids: CAISESKTVNEQFF. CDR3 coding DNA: TGTGCCATCAGTGAGTCGAAGACAGTCAATGAGCAGTTCTTC.

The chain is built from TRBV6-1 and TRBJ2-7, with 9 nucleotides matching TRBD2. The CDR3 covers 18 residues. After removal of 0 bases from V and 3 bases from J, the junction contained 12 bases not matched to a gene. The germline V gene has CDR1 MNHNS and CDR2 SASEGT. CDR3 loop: CASSEAGASGAGNYEQYF. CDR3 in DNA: TGTGCCAGCAGTGAAGCAGGGGCTAGCGGGGCCGGTAACTACGAGCAGTACTTC.

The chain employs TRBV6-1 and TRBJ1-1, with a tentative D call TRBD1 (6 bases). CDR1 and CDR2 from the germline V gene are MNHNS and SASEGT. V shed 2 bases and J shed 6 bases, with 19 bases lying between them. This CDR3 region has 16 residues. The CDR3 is CASSEMAVRGASEAFF. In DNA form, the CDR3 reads TGTGCCAGCAGTGAAATGGCGGTCAGGGGCGCTTCTGAAGCTTTCTTT.